This entry describes one T cell receptor (beta chain). Its specificity is not known. This entry is derived from a study of T-cell reconstitution after alpha-beta-depleted transplantation in children. Study findings and constraints: Some patients showed high day-60 TCRbeta diversity, which derived from surviving recipient T cells and thymic progenitors. Alpha-beta T cells present about two months after transplant were reported to originate from several hundred expanded graft clones.

This sample's TCRbeta library carried unique molecular identifier barcodes. TCRdb reprocessed the PCR reads with MiXCR, giving one entry per CDR3 protein. The sample records approximately 230,000 distinct CDR3 sequences, roughly a quarter being singletons. This receptor was taken from a female patient under 10 years old who had a stem cell transplant for congenital amegakaryocytic thrombocytopenia, so the T cells may come from the graft donor. The starting material was PBMCs, mostly from graft donor cells, obtained 360 days after TCRalphabeta/CD19-depleted stem cell transplant.

CDR3 loop: CASSFNSRDRDTGELFF. The DNA of the CDR3 is TGTGCCAGCAGTTTTAACTCCCGGGACAGGGACACCGGGGAGCTGTTTTTT. This chain uses TRBV28 with TRBJ2-2; 9 bases align to TRBD1. The germline CDR1 and CDR2 sequences are MDHEN and SYDVKM. This CDR3 has 17 residues. The trim removed 3 bases at V and 3 bases at J, leaving 8 bases unmatched.